These 19 T cell receptor beta chains came from one sample sequenced in a study of blood T cell repertoires in COVID-19. Clones were sequenced by immunoSEQ multiplex PCR, and TCRdb holds only the in-frame ones, with some missing. The sample carries 60,000 to 75,000 clones, roughly 76% recorded once. What was sequenced was peripheral blood. Receptors were obtained from a woman of 80 years or more with acute or convalescent COVID-19.

This clone was found many times. This rearrangement joins TRBV28 to TRBJ2-2; a possible D gene is TRBD1 (6 bases). The CDR3 is 15 amino acids. V shed 8 bases and J shed 5 bases, with 18 bases lying between them. Germline-derived CDR1 and CDR2 are MDHEN and SYDVKM. CDR3: CASLRTRQGTGELFF. As DNA, the CDR3 is TGTGCCAGCCTACGGACACGTCAGGGGACCGGGGAGCTGTTTTTT.

The rearrangement uses TRBV2 and TRBJ1-4; tentatively, D is TRBD1 (6 bases). Germline assignment: CDR1 SNHLY and CDR2 FYNNEI. The CDR3 has 15 residues. V lost 6 bases and J 3 bases, leaving 14 bases between the germline ends. The CDR3, as DNA: TGTGCCAGCAGGGTACAGGGCCGAGCTAATGAAAAACTGTTTTTT. As protein: CASRVQGRANEKLFF.

V and J are TRBV7-9 and TRBJ1-4; no definite D call. CDR3 length: 15 residues. The ends were cut back, 4 bases at V and 3 bases at J, with 12 bases in the middle. Germline CDR1 reads SEHNR; CDR2 reads FQNEAQ (reference sequence). The CDR3 region is CASSSMGGPNEKLFF. In nucleotides, the CDR3 is TGTGCCAGCAGCTCCATGGGAGGGCCTAATGAAAAACTGTTTTTT. The full variable domain, its missing parts supplied by reference TRBV7-9 and TRBJ1-4, is DTGVSQNPRHKITKRGQNVTFRCDPISEHNRLYWYRQTLGQGPEFLTYFQNEAQLEKSRLLSDRFSAERPKGSFSTLEIQRTEQGDSAMYLCASSSMGGPNEKLFFGSGTQLSVL.

This clone has a handful of counts. V and J are TRBV14 and TRBJ1-1, with D tentatively TRBD1 (5 bases). Trimming pared 2 bases from V and 6 bases from J, leaving 10 bases between. This CDR3 region has 13 residues. Germline CDR1 is SGHDN and CDR2 is FVKESK. The CDR3 DNA follows: TGTGCCAGCAGCCAATTCCGGGGGGCTGAAGCTTTCTTT. This encodes CASSQFRGAEAFF.

The rearrangement links TRBV11-2 to TRBJ2-5, with 7 bases identical to TRBD2. The germline gives CDR1 SGHAT, CDR2 FQNNGV. Trimming removed 2 bases from V and 2 bases from J; junction bases left unmatched: 2. This CDR3 region has 14 residues. The CDR3 loop is CASSLREAQETQYF. The CDR3 DNA reads as TGTGCCAGCAGCTTACGGGAGGCGCAAGAGACCCAGTACTTC.

The gene calls are TRBV28 and TRBJ1-1; the D is unclear. Trimming cost V 2 bases and J 3 bases, with 13 bases left between them. The CDR3 spans 15 residues. CDR1 and CDR2 (germline): MDHEN, SYDVKM. The CDR3 protein is CASSLALGRDTEAFF. CDR3 nucleotide sequence: TGTGCCAGCAGTTTAGCCTTGGGGAGAGACACTGAAGCTTTCTTT.

The chain is built from TRBV19 and TRBJ2-1; 8 bases match TRBD1. Germline loops: CDR1 LNHDA, CDR2 SQIVND (reference sequence). Trimming at V came to 5 bases and at J to 0 bases, leaving 6 bases not matched to a gene. The CDR3 contains 16 residues. Here the CDR3 reads CASSSRGQSSYNEQFF. As DNA, the CDR3 is TGTGCCAGTAGTTCCAGGGGGCAAAGCTCCTACAATGAGCAGTTCTTC.

Here the CDR3 reads CASSTGQEGGYTF. CDR3 nucleotides: TGTGCCAGCTCAACGGGACAGGAGGGTGGCTACACCTTC. This chain links TRBV18 with TRBJ1-2; 8 bases line up with TRBD1. The CDR3 runs 13 residues. The junction had 6 bases not matched to a gene; V was cut back by 5 bases and J by 7 bases. CDR1 and CDR2 (germline): KGHSH, LQKENI.

The chain couples TRBV20-1 to TRBJ2-7; D perhaps matches TRBD2 (6 bases). CDR1 is DFQATT and CDR2 is SNEGSKA in the germline V gene (reference sequence). The CDR3 runs 15 residues. Trimming stripped 3 bases from V and 0 bases from J, with 15 bases between. The CDR3 here is CSASSGGRTSYEQYF. CDR3 DNA: TGCAGTGCTAGTTCAGGAGGGCGTACCTCCTACGAGCAGTACTTC.

The chain carries TRBV10-3 and TRBJ1-2, with 9 bases matching TRBD1. The J segment lost 4 bases and the V segment lost 5 bases, leaving 5 bases of the junction unmatched. Germline V gene data show CDR1 as ENHRY and CDR2 as SYGVKD. The CDR3 covers 14 residues. CDR3 nucleotide sequence: TGTGCCATCAGTCTCGCGGGACAGGGCTATGGCTACACCTTC. Translating it yields CAISLAGQGYGYTF.

The gene calls are TRBV9 and TRBJ2-3, with TRBD2 matching 10 bases. There are 17 residues in the CDR3. The ends lost 6 bases at V and 3 bases at J; junction bases unmatched: 13. The germline gives CDR1 SGDLS, CDR2 YYNGEE. CDR3 amino acids: CASTNNRAGGPTDTQYF. The DNA for the CDR3 is TGTGCCAGCACCAACAACCGAGCGGGAGGGCCGACAGATACGCAGTATTTT.

The J gene is TRBJ1-2, the V gene TRBV19; maybe TRBD1 (5 bases). Trimming took off 7 bases at V and 0 bases at J, with 21 bases between the two ends. Per germline, CDR1 LNHDA and CDR2 SQIVND (reference sequence). The CDR3 is 17 amino acids. The CDR3 bases are TGTGCCAGTAACCGTCGGCGGGGGAAGCAAGCTAACTATGGCTACACCTTC. Translated, it gives CASNRRRGKQANYGYTF.

The chain links TRBV27 to TRBJ2-7; D is unclear. Trimming stripped 5 bases from V and 0 bases from J, with 8 bases between. CDR3 length equals 13 residues. Germline V gene data show CDR1 as MNHEY and CDR2 as SMNVEV (reference sequence). The CDR3 region is CASSRAGSYEQYF. The CDR3 DNA reads TGTGCCAGCAGTCGCGCCGGCTCCTACGAGCAGTACTTC.

The chain couples TRBV3-1 (or the pseudogene TRBV3-2) to TRBJ2-4, with a weak D call TRBD2 (6 bases). CDR1 and CDR2 (germline): LGHDT, YNNKEL (reference sequence). The CDR3 contains 15 residues. With 1 base removed from V and 11 bases from J, the gap between germline ends came to 18 bases. CDR3 in amino acids: CASSQGYSGTDVQYF. The CDR3 nucleotides are TGTGCCAGCAGCCAAGGATACTCCGGGACTGACGTTCAGTACTTC.

This chain uses TRBV19 with TRBJ2-7; tentative D call: TRBD1 (5 bases). Germline assignment: CDR1 LNHDA and CDR2 SQIVND (reference sequence). Trimming left V 5 bases short and J 5 bases short, with 7 bases between. This CDR3 region has 11 residues. The DNA for the CDR3 is TGTGCCAGTAGTTGGGGCCACGAGCAGTACTTC. Amino acid sequence: CASSWGHEQYF.

The V gene is TRBV5-1, the J gene TRBJ2-1, with 12 bases matching TRBD2. V lost 4 bases and J lost 0; bases outside the gene matches: 5. Germline CDR1 and CDR2: SGHRS and YFSETQ. The CDR3 has 17 residues. The CDR3 DNA is TGCGCCAGCAGCCTAGGACTAGCGGGGACCTCCTACAATGAGCAGTTCTTC. Encoded protein: CASSLGLAGTSYNEQFF.

V usage is TRBV29-1 and J usage is TRBJ1-2; a possible D gene is TRBD1 (5 bases). The V gene lost 1 base and the J gene lost 3 bases, with 24 bases spanning the gap. This CDR3 has 18 amino acids. The germline V gene encodes CDR1 SQVTM and CDR2 ANQGSEA. For the CDR3, the DNA is TGCAGCGTTGAAGTTGAGTCCGACCCACGGGGGGAGGACTATGGCTACACCTTC. Protein: CSVEVESDPRGEDYGYTF. The entire variable domain, with the rest obtained from reference TRBV29-1 and TRBJ1-2, is as follows: SAVISQKPSRDICQRGTSLTIQCQVDSQVTMMFWYRQQPGQSLTLIATANQGSEATYESGFVIDKFPISRPNLTFSTLTVSNMSPEDSSIYLCSVEVESDPRGEDYGYTFGSGTRLTVV.

A single count supports this clone. This chain connects TRBV19 to TRBJ1-1, with 8 nucleotides matching TRBD1. There are 14 residues in the CDR3. The V and J ends lost 6 bases and 4 bases, in that order; junction bases with no gene match: 7. Germline loops: CDR1 LNHDA, CDR2 SQIVND (reference sequence). CDR3 nucleotides: TGTGCCAGTAGCGGACAGGGTTACTCCACTGAAGCTTTCTTT. Translation: CASSGQGYSTEAFF. The full variable domain, its missing parts supplied by reference TRBV19 and TRBJ1-1, is DGGITQSPKYLFRKEGQNVTLSCEQNLNHDAMYWYRQDPGQGLRLIYYSQIVNDFQKGDIAEGYSVSREKKESFPLTVTSAQKNPTAFYLCASSGQGYSTEAFFGQGTRLTVV.

The rearrangement joins TRBV5-4 to TRBJ1-4, with a weak D call TRBD1 (5 bases). Trimming took 0 bases from V and 4 from J, leaving 10 bases between them. The CDR3 is made up of 15 amino acids. Germline loops: CDR1 SGHNT, CDR2 YYREEE (reference sequence). CDR3 nucleotides: TGTGCCAGCAGCTTGGCCCGGGGGGTTAATGAAAAACTGTTTTTT. Protein: CASSLARGVNEKLFF.